This entry lists 18 T cell receptor beta chains sequenced from one sample in a study of control samples from healthy donors and cancer patients. Repertoires were generated with immunoSEQ multiplex PCR, while TCRdb's copy carries only in-frame clones and drops some. This table holds about 92,000 clones, roughly four fifths found once. The sequenced material came from blood. These receptors originate from an older woman in good health.

The chain joins TRBV7-2 to TRBJ2-2; D uncertain. The germline V gene has CDR1 SGHTA and CDR2 FQGNSA. Trimming removed 5 bases from V and 5 bases from J, with 12 bases in between. CDR3 length equals 14 residues. CDR3 sequence reads: CASSLSKETGELFF. CDR3 coding DNA: TGTGCCAGCAGCCTTAGCAAGGAAACCGGGGAGCTGTTTTTT.

This chain links TRBV28 with TRBJ2-5, with D possibly TRBD1 on 5 matching bases. The CDR3 extends over 13 amino acids. CDR1 is MDHEN, CDR2 SYDVKM, per germline. Trimming stripped 4 bases from V and 2 bases from J, with 8 bases between. The CDR3 is CASSWGRQETQYF. CDR3 bases: TGTGCCAGCAGTTGGGGCAGACAAGAGACCCAGTACTTC.

This chain links TRBV5-1 with TRBJ2-5; maybe TRBD2 (5 bases). This CDR3 spans 15 amino acids. Germline CDR1 reads SGHRS; CDR2 reads YFSETQ. Trimming cost V 4 bases and J 5 bases, with 18 bases left between them. The CDR3 bases are TGCGCCAGCAGCGCTGCCGTAGGCAGGAGGGAGACCCAGTACTTC. This translates into CASSAAVGRRETQYF. The entire variable domain, with the rest obtained from reference TRBV5-1 and TRBJ2-5, is as follows: KAGVTQTPRYLIKTRGQQVTLSCSPISGHRSVSWYQQTPGQGLQFLFEYFSETQRNKGNFPGRFSGRQFSNSRSEMNVSTLELGDSALYLCASSAAVGRRETQYFGPGTRLLVL.

The V gene is TRBV5-4, the J gene TRBJ2-4; 10 bases map to TRBD2. The length of the CDR3 is 16 residues. Germline V gene lookup returns CDR1 SGHNT and CDR2 YYREEE (reference sequence). V lost 0 bases, J lost 5 bases, and 5 bases stayed unmatched. The CDR3 DNA is TGTGCCAGCAGCTTGGTACTAGCGGGAACCCAAAACATTCAGTACTTC. It translates to CASSLVLAGTQNIQYF. The full variable domain, its missing parts supplied by reference TRBV5-4 and TRBJ2-4, is ETGVTQSPTHLIKTRGQQVTLRCSSQSGHNTVSWYQQALGQGPQFIFQYYREEENGRGNFPPRFSGLQFPNYSSELNVNALELDDSALYLCASSLVLAGTQNIQYFGAGTRLSVL.

The V and J genes are TRBV5-8 and TRBJ2-6; the match to TRBD2 covers 11 bases. The germline V gene has CDR1 SGHTS and CDR2 YDEGEE. Unmatched junction bases numbered 8, after V lost 3 bases and J lost 3 bases. This CDR3 is built from 18 residues. The CDR3 region has the DNA TGTGCCAGCAGCTCAGTAGCGGGAGGGCCGGGTGGGGCCAACGTCCTGACTTTC. Translating gives CASSSVAGGPGGANVLTF.

CDR3 DNA: TGTGCCAGCAGCTTGGCACAAAACTATGGCTACACCTTC. Its translation: CASSLAQNYGYTF. The rearrangement links TRBV5-6 to TRBJ1-2; D uncertain. Trimming took off 0 bases at V and 2 bases at J, with 5 bases between the two ends. Germline loops: CDR1 SGHDT, CDR2 YYEEEE. The CDR3 has 13 amino acids.

For the CDR3, the DNA is TGTGCCAGCAGTGAAAAGGTGGCGGGAGGCCGGGGCAATGAGCAGTTCTTC. It encodes CASSEKVAGGRGNEQFF. The V gene is TRBV2, the J gene TRBJ2-1; 8 bases are shared with TRBD2. The V and J ends lost 2 bases and 6 bases, in that order; junction bases with no gene match: 12. Germline CDR1 SNHLY, CDR2 FYNNEI. The CDR3 runs to 17 residues.

The rearrangement joins TRBV4-1 to TRBJ1-4, with D maybe TRBD1 (6 bases). The CDR3 contains 14 residues. Deletions cut 10 bases from V and 0 bases from J, with 12 bases between. CDR1 is MGHRA, CDR2 YSYEKL, per germline. The CDR3 here is CATGQPATNEKLFF. The CDR3 DNA reads as TGCGCCACCGGACAGCCCGCAACTAATGAAAAACTGTTTTTT.

This sequence joins TRBV29-1 and TRBJ1-1, with D hard to call. Germline lookup yields CDR1 SQVTM and CDR2 ANQGSEA. Trimming pared 7 bases from V and 0 bases from J, leaving 9 bases between. The CDR3 is 12 amino acids. DNA for the CDR3: TGCAGCGCTGGCGAGATGAACACTGAAGCTTTCTTT. This encodes CSAGEMNTEAFF.

The chain couples TRBV12-3 or TRBV12-4 to TRBJ2-1; no reliable D call. V shed 2 bases and J shed 8 bases, with 7 bases lying between them. This CDR3 has 12 residues. This chain's CDR3 is CASSLLGYEQFF. The CDR3 DNA reads as TGTGCCAGCAGTTTATTGGGGTATGAGCAGTTCTTC.

The chain employs TRBV9 and TRBJ2-7, with 13 bases that match TRBD2. The ends lost 0 bases at V and 3 bases at J; junction bases unmatched: 15. From germline, CDR1 is SGDLS and CDR2 YYNGEE. The CDR3 is 20 amino acids. In DNA, the CDR3 is TGTGCCAGCAGCGTAGTCCTGTTTGGACTAGCGGGAGAAGGGGGCTACGAGCAGTACTTC. This encodes CASSVVLFGLAGEGGYEQYF.

CDR3 loop: CATSEGTGAGYTF. In nucleotides, the CDR3 is TGTGCCACCAGTGAAGGGACAGGGGCTGGCTACACCTTC. This rearrangement joins TRBV24-1 to TRBJ1-2; 10 positions agree with TRBD1. Germline V gives CDR1 KGHDR, CDR2 SFDVKD. V shed 4 bases, J shed 7 bases, and the junction held 2 bases outside the gene matches. The CDR3 consists of 13 residues.

The chain couples TRBV5-4 to TRBJ1-2; 9 positions match TRBD1. The CDR3 runs 17 residues. V shed 1 base, J shed 1 base, and the junction held 8 bases outside the gene matches. CDR1 is SGHNT and CDR2 is YYREEE in the germline V gene (reference sequence). DNA for the CDR3: TGTGCCAGCAGCTTGCAGGGACAGGGTATCGGTAACTATGGCTACACCTTC. Translating it yields CASSLQGQGIGNYGYTF.

The rearrangement joins TRBV9 to TRBJ1-3, with TRBD1 identical over 9 bases. This CDR3 has 19 amino acids. Germline V gene sequence: CDR1 SGDLS, CDR2 YYNGEE. Trimming took 3 bases from V and 0 from J; bases not matched to a gene: 13. The CDR3 coding sequence is TGTGCCAGCAGCGCGGGACTCGGGACAGGGACCCTCTCTGGAAACACCATATATTTT. It yields the protein CASSAGLGTGTLSGNTIYF.

The chain employs TRBV3-1 (or the pseudogene TRBV3-2) and TRBJ2-3; D uncertain. Trimming shortened V by 1 base and J by 5 bases, and 13 bases separated the two germline ends. Germline-derived CDR1 and CDR2 are LGHDT and YNNKEL (reference sequence). The CDR3 has 15 amino acids. This chain's CDR3 is CASSQAVGHKDTQYF. CDR3 sequence (DNA): TGTGCCAGCAGCCAAGCGGTAGGGCACAAAGATACGCAGTATTTT.

The chain recombines TRBV19 with TRBJ2-5; 11 nucleotides align to TRBD2. Per germline, CDR1 LNHDA and CDR2 SQIVND (reference sequence). Trimming took 4 bases from V and 1 from J; bases not matched to a gene: 5. The CDR3 covers 16 residues. CDR3 amino acids: CASSTRLAGTQETQYF. CDR3 bases: TGTGCCAGTAGTACTCGACTAGCGGGAACCCAAGAGACCCAGTACTTC.

On this clone itself: Different DNA sequences within this sample yield the same CDR3. V gene TRBV7-9 combines with J gene TRBJ2-5; D remains ambiguous. V was pared by 1 base and J by 5 bases, with 5 bases between. Germline V lookup: CDR1 SEHNR, CDR2 FQNEAQ (reference sequence). This CDR3 has 12 residues. The CDR3 bases are TGTGCCAGCAGCTTAGTGGGCGAGACCCAGTACTTC. It yields the protein CASSLVGETQYF.

The chain joins TRBV28 to TRBJ2-3; TRBD1 matches 9 bases. The V gene end was trimmed by 5 bases and the J gene end by 4 bases; junction bases not matched to a gene: 7. CDR1 MDHEN and CDR2 SYDVKM come from the germline V gene. The CDR3 loop spans 15 amino acids. CDR3 in DNA: TGTGCCAGCAGTACAGGGGGCGCATCTCCAGATACGCAGTATTTT. As protein: CASSTGGASPDTQYF.